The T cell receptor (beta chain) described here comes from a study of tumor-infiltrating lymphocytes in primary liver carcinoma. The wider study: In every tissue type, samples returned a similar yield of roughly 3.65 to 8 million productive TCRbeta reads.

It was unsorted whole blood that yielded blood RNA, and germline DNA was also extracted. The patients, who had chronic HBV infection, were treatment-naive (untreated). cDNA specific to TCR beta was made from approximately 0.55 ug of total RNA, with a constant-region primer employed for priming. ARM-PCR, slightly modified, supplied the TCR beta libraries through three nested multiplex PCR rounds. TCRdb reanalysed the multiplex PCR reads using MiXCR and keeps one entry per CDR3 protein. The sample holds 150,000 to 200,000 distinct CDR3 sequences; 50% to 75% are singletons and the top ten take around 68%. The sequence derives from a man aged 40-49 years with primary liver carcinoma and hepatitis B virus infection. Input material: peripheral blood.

This CDR3 is CASSLAANNEQFF. The DNA for the CDR3 is TGTGCCAGCAGCTTAGCCGCAAACAATGAGCAGTTCTTC. The chain employs TRBV11-2 and TRBJ2-1, with D unresolved. The length of the CDR3 is 13 residues. Germline V gene lookup returns CDR1 SGHAT and CDR2 FQNNGV. The V end lost 1 base, the J end lost 5 bases, and 6 bases lay between the germline ends. Complete variable domain (other parts from reference TRBV11-2 and TRBJ2-1): EAGVAQSPRYKIIEKRQSVAFWCNPISGHATLYWYQQILGQGPKLLIQFQNNGVVDDSQLPKDRFSAERLKGVDSTLKIQPAKLEDSAVYLCASSLAANNEQFFGPGTRLTVL.